This T cell receptor beta chain was identified in a study of technical replicates of blood from a handful of donors. The table came from immunoSEQ multiplex PCR; TCRdb's copy has only in-frame clones and leaves some out. This sample has roughly 68,000 clones, with 90% to 95% found just once. The CDR3 is 13 residues long. The germline gives CDR1 MNHNY, CDR2 SVGAGI (reference sequence). Trimming pared 8 bases from V and 1 base from J, leaving 11 bases between. The sample holds one count of this clone. Sequencing was done on a sample of PBMCs. The V call is TRBV6-6, the J call TRBJ1-1, with unresolved D. The sequence was collected from a human donor in good health. Some clones in this sample may be carry-over from other donors' samples. The CDR3 reads CASRSQANTEAFF. The CDR3 coding sequence is TGTGCCAGCCGGTCGCAAGCGAACACTGAAGCTTTCTTT.